This TCR beta chain was retrieved from a study of cytomegalovirus exposure and HLA in healthy donors. Whole-study findings and limits: The classifier, whose performance was assessed in both the original and validation cohorts, reportedly diagnosed cytomegalovirus status with high specificity and sensitivity. In a later analysis, first-cohort TCR clusters were found to tend to co-occur in the 90 to 150 validation repertoires.

Donors came from a validation cohort of some 130 subjects, distinct from the first 666-subject cohort. Trimming left V 4 bases short and J 7 bases short, with 14 bases between. Looked up from germline, CDR1 is MNHEY and CDR2 is SVGAGI. This CDR3 is 14 amino acids long. Concerning this clone itself: Its specificity is unknown.

Libraries were prepared by immunoSEQ multiplex PCR; TCRdb keeps only in-frame clonotypes and omits some of them. This sample carries around 400,000 clones, roughly 88% of them seen once, and the ten largest clones take roughly 0.8%. This clonotype was obtained from a woman aged 18 to 35 in good health and CMV-seronegative. Sequencing input: PBMCs. The chain has TRBV6-5 and TRBJ1-5; a weak D match, TRBD1 (5 bases). Here the CDR3 DNA reads TGTGCCAGCAGTTCTACGGGACTAATCCAGCCCCAGCATTTT. Amino acid sequence: CASSSTGLIQPQHF.